The entry below describes one TCR beta chain. The protocol was immunoSEQ multiplex PCR, while the TCRdb copy is restricted to in-frame clones and leaves out a portion. The profile shows roughly 180,000 clones, around 94% of them singletons. The CDR3 consists of 14 residues. CDR1 is KGHSH, CDR2 LQKENI, per germline. V lost 2 bases to trimming and J lost 9 bases, with 16 bases between them. This entry belongs to a study of control samples from healthy donors and cancer patients. The rearrangement joins TRBV18 to TRBJ1-2; D not certain. The receptor was isolated from a woman aged 18-35 years in good health. Sequenced sample: blood. CDR3 nucleotides: TGTGCCAGCTCACCAAACGGGATTTCAGTGAGCTACACCTTC. It is translated as CASSPNGISVSYTF.